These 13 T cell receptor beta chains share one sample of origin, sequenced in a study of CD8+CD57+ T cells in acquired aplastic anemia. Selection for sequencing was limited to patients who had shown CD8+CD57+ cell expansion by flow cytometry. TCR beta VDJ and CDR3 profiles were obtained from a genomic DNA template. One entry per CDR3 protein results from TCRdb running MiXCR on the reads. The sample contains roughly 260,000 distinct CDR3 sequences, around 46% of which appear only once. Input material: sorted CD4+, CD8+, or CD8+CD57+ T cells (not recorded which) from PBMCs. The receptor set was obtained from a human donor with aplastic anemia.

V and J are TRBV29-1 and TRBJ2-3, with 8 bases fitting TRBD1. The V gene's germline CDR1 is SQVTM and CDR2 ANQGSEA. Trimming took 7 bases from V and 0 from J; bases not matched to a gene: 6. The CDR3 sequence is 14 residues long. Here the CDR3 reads CSGTGWASTDTQYF. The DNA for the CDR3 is TGCAGCGGGACAGGGTGGGCTAGCACAGATACGCAGTATTTT.

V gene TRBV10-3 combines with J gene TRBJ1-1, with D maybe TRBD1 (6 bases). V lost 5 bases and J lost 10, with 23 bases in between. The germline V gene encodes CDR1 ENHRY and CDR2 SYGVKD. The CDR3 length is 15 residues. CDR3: CAISQTTGTSGVAFF. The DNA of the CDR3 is TGTGCCATCAGTCAGACCACAGGGACCTCTGGGGTAGCTTTCTTT.

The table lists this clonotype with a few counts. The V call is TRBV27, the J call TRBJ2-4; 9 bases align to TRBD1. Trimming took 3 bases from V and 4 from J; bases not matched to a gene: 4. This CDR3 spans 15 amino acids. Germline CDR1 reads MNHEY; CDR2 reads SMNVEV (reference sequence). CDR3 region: CASSFSGTGKNIQYF. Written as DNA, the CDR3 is TGTGCCAGCAGTTTCTCCGGGACAGGGAAAAACATTCAGTACTTC.

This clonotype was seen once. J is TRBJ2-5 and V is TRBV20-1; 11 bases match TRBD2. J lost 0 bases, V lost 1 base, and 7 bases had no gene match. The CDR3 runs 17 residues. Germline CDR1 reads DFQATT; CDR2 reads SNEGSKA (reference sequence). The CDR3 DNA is TGCAGTGCTAGAGGAACTAGCGGGGGTTCGTACCAAGAGACCCAGTACTTC. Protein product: CSARGTSGGSYQETQYF.

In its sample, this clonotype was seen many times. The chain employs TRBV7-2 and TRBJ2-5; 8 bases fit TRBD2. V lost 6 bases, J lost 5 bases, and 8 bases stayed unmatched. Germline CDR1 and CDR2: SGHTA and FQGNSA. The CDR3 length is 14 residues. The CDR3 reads CASSGRGVRETQYF. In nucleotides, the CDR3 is TGTGCCAGCAGTGGGCGGGGGGTACGGGAGACCCAGTACTTC.

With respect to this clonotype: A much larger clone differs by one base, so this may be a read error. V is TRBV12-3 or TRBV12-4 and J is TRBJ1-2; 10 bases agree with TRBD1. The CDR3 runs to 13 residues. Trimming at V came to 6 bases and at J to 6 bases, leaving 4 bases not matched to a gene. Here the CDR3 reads CASRGQGNHGYTF. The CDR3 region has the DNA TGTGCCAGCAGGGGACAGGGGAACCATGGCTACACCTTC.

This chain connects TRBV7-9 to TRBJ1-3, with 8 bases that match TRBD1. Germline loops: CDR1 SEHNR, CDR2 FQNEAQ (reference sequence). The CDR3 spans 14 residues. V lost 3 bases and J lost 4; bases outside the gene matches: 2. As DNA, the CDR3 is TGTGCCAGCAGCTTGAGGACAGGGGGAAACACCATATATTTT. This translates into CASSLRTGGNTIYF. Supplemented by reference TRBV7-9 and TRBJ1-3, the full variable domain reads DTGVSQNPRHKITKRGQNVTFRCDPISEHNRLYWYRQTLGQGPEFLTYFQNEAQLEKSRLLSDRFSAERPKGSFSTLEIQRTEQGDSAMYLCASSLRTGGNTIYFGEGSWLTVV.

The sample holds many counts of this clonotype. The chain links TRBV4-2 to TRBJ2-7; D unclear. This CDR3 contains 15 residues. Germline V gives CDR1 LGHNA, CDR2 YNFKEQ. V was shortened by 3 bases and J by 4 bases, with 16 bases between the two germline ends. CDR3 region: CASSQMNTDWYEQYF. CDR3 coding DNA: TGTGCCAGCAGCCAGATGAATACAGATTGGTACGAGCAGTACTTC.

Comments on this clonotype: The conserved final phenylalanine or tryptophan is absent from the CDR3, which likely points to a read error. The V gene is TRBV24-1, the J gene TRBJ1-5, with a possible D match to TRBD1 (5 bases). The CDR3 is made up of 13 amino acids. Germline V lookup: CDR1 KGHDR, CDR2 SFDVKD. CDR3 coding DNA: TGTGCCCTTTCCGACAGCGGAAATCTGCCCCAGCATCTT. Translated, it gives CALSDSGNLPQHL.

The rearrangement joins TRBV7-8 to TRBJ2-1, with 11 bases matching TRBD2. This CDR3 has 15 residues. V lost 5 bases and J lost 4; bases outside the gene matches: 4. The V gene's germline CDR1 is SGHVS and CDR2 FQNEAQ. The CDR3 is CASSPVAGGYNEQFF. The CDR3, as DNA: TGTGCCAGCAGCCCAGTAGCGGGGGGGTACAATGAGCAGTTCTTC. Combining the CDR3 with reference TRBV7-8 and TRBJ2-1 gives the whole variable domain GAGVSQSPRYKVAKRGQDVALRCDPISGHVSLFWYQQALGQGPEFLTYFQNEAQLDKSGLPSDRFFAERPEGSVSTLKIQRTQQEDSAVYLCASSPVAGGYNEQFFGPGTRLTVL.

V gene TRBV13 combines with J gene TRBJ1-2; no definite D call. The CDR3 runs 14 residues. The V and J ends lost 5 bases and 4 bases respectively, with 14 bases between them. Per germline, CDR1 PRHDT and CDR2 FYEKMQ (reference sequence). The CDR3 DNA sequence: TGTGCCAGCAGCAGCCGAGAAGTGATCTATGGCTACACCTTC. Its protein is CASSSREVIYGYTF.

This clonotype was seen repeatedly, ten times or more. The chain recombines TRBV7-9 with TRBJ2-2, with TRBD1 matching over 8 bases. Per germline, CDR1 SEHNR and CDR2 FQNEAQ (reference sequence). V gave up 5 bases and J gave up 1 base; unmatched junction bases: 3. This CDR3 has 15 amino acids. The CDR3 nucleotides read TGTGCCAGCAGCCCGGACAGGGAGAACACCGGGGAGCTGTTTTTT. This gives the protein CASSPDRENTGELFF. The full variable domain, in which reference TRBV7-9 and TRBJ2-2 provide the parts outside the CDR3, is DTGVSQNPRHKITKRGQNVTFRCDPISEHNRLYWYRQTLGQGPEFLTYFQNEAQLEKSRLLSDRFSAERPKGSFSTLEIQRTEQGDSAMYLCASSPDRENTGELFFGEGSRLTVL.

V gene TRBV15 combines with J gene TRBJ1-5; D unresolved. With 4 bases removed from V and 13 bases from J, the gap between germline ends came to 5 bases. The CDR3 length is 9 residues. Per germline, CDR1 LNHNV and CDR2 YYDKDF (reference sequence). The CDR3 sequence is CATSMKQHF. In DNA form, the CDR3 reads TGTGCCACCAGCATGAAACAGCATTTT.